This T cell receptor (beta chain) emerged from a study of cytomegalovirus exposure and HLA in healthy donors (dated by TCRdb to 2015 to 2018). Regarding the research as a whole: An earlier analysis of approximately 600 of the donors reported approximately 270 Gb of sequence data and some 120 million unique TCR beta sequences from about 200 million T cells. An early release covering some 640 HLA-typed donors comprised about 300 gigabases of sequencing data and 65 million to 100 million unique TCR sequences. The genetic ancestry cluster associated with self-reported Caucasian donors included about 81% of the approximately 430 genotyped donors. The study aimed to test whether signatures of past pathogen exposure could be identified by cataloging public T cell receptors. Using immunosequencing, the study profiled T cell repertoires from around 670 subjects and related those repertoires to cytomegalovirus serostatus. Besides the first cohort of approximately 670 subjects, a separate validation cohort made up of 95 to 150 different subjects was used. To predict cytomegalovirus infection status, the study combined high-throughput TCR immunosequencing, statistical association of individual TCRs with disease status, and machine learning. A later analysis re-examined previously published TCR beta repertoires from more than 550 donors and added high-resolution HLA genotyping to investigate patterns of TCR occurrence. In the later analysis, no new phenotypic data were used to find candidate immune exposures; instead, reliance was placed on TCR beta sequences and their occurrence across donors. To decide whether each TCR beta V gene segment behaved as functional or pseudogenic, an earlier analysis of approximately 600 of the donors relied on high-throughput TCR beta sequencing. Alongside the repertoire data, information on donor age, sex, ethnicity and CMV serostatus was compiled. In a later genetic analysis, genome-wide SNP genotypes for about 55% of the 666 donors were used, and that subset was treated as a discovery cohort. Every repertoire in the discovery cohort had been generated on one and the same sequencing platform. HLA typing covered class I and class II loci at four-digit resolution. The number of typed donors differed by locus: roughly 629-640 for A, B, C, DRB1 and DQB1; 500 to 550 for DQA1; 606 for DPA1; and 400 to 480 for DPB1. Roughly five DR-DQ haplotypes were handled as single units for association and clustering, since linkage in the cohort was strong. Among some 400 genotyped donors of the cohort, an average of approximately 250,000 unique TCR beta nucleotide sequences were sequenced per donor, roughly 20% of them non-productive. The study at large found these results: In vitro tests confirmed that a few of the cytomegalovirus-associated TCR beta chains recognize cytomegalovirus antigens. In a later genetic analysis, fewer N-insertions in productive TCRs were reported among donors in an Asian-associated ancestry cluster than the roughly 640-donor mean. The authors suggested that the approach could potentially be extended to other disease states and immunological phenotypes. In a later analysis, about 17,000 TCR beta sequences were associated with specific HLA alleles at a false discovery rate of 0.05. A further reported finding was that TCR beta sequences accurately predicted the HLA-A and HLA-B alleles for most subjects in the first cohort. Because some donors lacked HLA typing at each locus, the association tests relied only on the typed subset. In an earlier analysis of about 600 of the donors, most TCR beta V segments appeared in productive rearrangements about 87% or about 30% of the time, broadly matching IMGT annotations. Presence/absence analyses assumed roughly uniform sequencing depth across donors, an assumption that may not hold. A cluster of highly shared sequence variants was judged likely to represent a technical artifact of the sequencing pipeline. A total of fewer than 200 TCR beta chains were listed by the study as associated with cytomegalovirus. The classifier was reported to diagnose cytomegalovirus status with high specificity and sensitivity in both the original cohort and the validation cohort. Most CMV-associated TCR beta chains appeared to be HLA-restricted in a later analysis, and the HLA associations seemed to be driven largely by CMV exposure. Correlated functional status among segregating V segments might be attributable to linkage disequilibrium, but an unknown experimental factor could not be ruled out. CMV serostatus was the only immune exposure information available for the cohort. Because counts were too low, approximately 18 rarely observed V segments, including chromosome 9 orphons, were excluded from the earlier analysis of fewer than 650 of the donors. Only TCR beta chains were sequenced in this cohort, and the absence of alpha or paired-chain data limited detectable features. While some public TCRs were present in many individuals, most TCR sequences turned up only very rarely across donors. In a later analysis, several top co-occurrence clusters were reported to appear linked to parvovirus B19, influenza, CMV and Epstein-Barr virus. An association between a missense DCLRE1C variant and V-gene and J-gene trimming of TCR beta chains was found in a later genetic analysis and replicated in an independent cohort. In a later analysis, HLA-associated TCR beta chains were found to be more clonally expanded and to have lower generation probabilities than equally common non-associated chains. The 87-base-pair reads could not distinguish some IMGT-functional V segments, including TRBV6-2 and TRBV6-3, so those segments were excluded. A later analysis found that TCR association rates varied across HLA loci, with DRB1 alleles showing the most associated TCRs and HLA-C alleles the fewest. When HLA alleles, especially DR and DQ, strongly co-occurred, TCR associations were difficult to assign to individual alleles.

On this clone: Its target antigen remains unknown. Per-base qualities were not stored, and no clone one base away is much larger.

The CDR3 spans 16 residues, from the cysteine through the phenylalanine. Only CDR3 DNA remains: 48 bases, in frame from the first base. For CDR1 and CDR2, the germline V gene lists SGHVS and FNYEAQ. V is reduced by 1 base and J by 0 bases, leaving a spacing of 9 bases between them. The cohort was made up of approximately 670 healthy bone marrow donors. Cohort members were all nominally healthy when sampled, although unrecorded immune exposures were likely present. The donor was CMV seropositive and belonged to the group of some 290 seropositive cohort members. Every donor gave a peripheral blood sample, and the peripheral blood mononuclear cells from that sample were used for TCR beta sequencing. Genomic DNA extraction from the blood cell samples was performed with the Qiagen DNeasy Blood Extraction Kit. The library was generated by the immunoSEQ multiplex PCR assay. The multiplex PCR relied on a mix of 60 forward primers for TCR Vbeta segments and 13 reverse primers for TCR Jbeta segments. A multiplex PCR assay on genomic DNA amplified the CDR3 region of rearranged TCR beta genes. The Illumina HiSeq System was used to sequence the amplified TCR beta libraries as 87-base-pair reads. As for how the authors treated the data: A later analysis counted some 80 million unique TCR beta chains across the 670 or so repertoires, and around 9.9 million of these chains were shared by at least two donors. Raw reads were error-corrected and collapsed into unique sequences with a nearest-neighbor algorithm that merged closely related sequences to remove PCR and sequencing errors. CDR3 sequences were aligned to IMGT reference sequences to assign V, D and J gene segments. For a sequence to be retained, at least a six-nucleotide match to both a V gene segment and a J gene segment was required. Rearrangements were called productive when the CDR3 lacked stop codons and stayed in frame with V and J; all others were non-productive. CDR3 was defined according to IMGT convention as the region running from the second conserved V-encoded cysteine to the conserved J-encoded phenylalanine. In an earlier analysis of roughly 610 of the donors, sequences lacking an unambiguous match to a single V gene segment were excluded. An earlier analysis of fewer than 750 of the donors called V segments functional above 56.7% productive rearrangements and segregating when the between-donor standard deviation exceeded 5%. A statistical classification framework was built to diagnose cytomegalovirus status from the catalog of TCR beta chain sequences. In a later analysis, V and J genes were assigned by comparing TCR nucleotide sequences against IMGT/GENE-DB human TR gene sequences. A later analysis assigned CDR3 sequences and most-parsimonious VDJ recombination scenarios with the TCRdist pipeline. In a later analysis, every TCR beta chain was defined by the combination of its CDR3 amino acid sequence and its V-gene family, and reads without a unique V-gene family were dropped. In a later analysis, 550 to 650 highly shared, low-generation-probability nucleotide sequences were removed to address suspected cross-contamination and a sequencing artifact. In a later analysis, a clonal expansion index was calculated for each public chain from normalized within-repertoire ranks of inferred template counts. A later analysis computed generation probabilities with a VDJ recombination model fitted to out-of-frame rearrangements, and checked the results against IGoR. Hypergeometric tests were used in a later analysis to score TCR-TCR, TCR-HLA and TCR-CMV co-occurrence, with a repertoire-size bias correction applied to the TCR pairs. False discovery rates were estimated in a later analysis by permuting HLA or CMV assignments 20 times. In a later analysis, co-occurring TCRs were grouped with DBSCAN, and TCRdist sequence similarity was added when clustering was performed within HLA-allele-positive subsets. For co-occurrence clustering, repertoires with fewer than 30,000 or more than 120,000 public chains were excluded, along with roughly 5 repertoires with anomalous nucleotide sharing. TCRdb stores this immuneACCESS table with in-frame sequences only. Part of the clones is absent; in the studies checked, under half of the shortfall reflects unresolved V genes, and no reason is known for the rest. V and J calls and clone size are as listed in that table; D and trimming were resolved from the DNA. This sample holds tens of thousands of clones; 65% to 75% were observed only once. The top ten clonotypes cover 25% of the sample.

The source is a man aged 50 to 59 in good health and CMV-seropositive. The material sequenced was PBMCs. The chain couples TRBV7-6 to TRBJ2-2, and the D gene may be TRBD1, 5 bases matching. The nucleotide sequence is TGTGCCAGCAGCTTAGGAAGGGGTCCGAACACCGGGGAGCTGTTTTTT. Its protein is CASSLGRGPNTGELFF.